A single sample is the source of the 18 T cell receptor beta chains below, sequenced in a study of early T cells in non-severe SARS-CoV-2 infection. TCRdb fed the 5' RACE reads into MiXCR, producing one record per CDR3 protein. This table has around 55,000 distinct CDR3 sequences, around an eighth appearing once. The specimen sequenced was whole blood. These receptors originate from an adult who was a healthcare worker with PCR-confirmed SARS-CoV-2 infection or an uninfected control (not recorded which).

This clonotype was found many times. This rearrangement joins TRBV7-6 to TRBJ2-7; weak D call: TRBD1 (5 bases). This CDR3 region has 13 residues. V shed 4 bases and J shed 6 bases, with 13 bases lying between them. CDR1 is SGHVS, CDR2 FNYEAQ, per germline. The CDR3 loop reads CASSSDSRGEQYF. The CDR3 nucleotides read TGTGCCAGCAGCTCCGACAGTCGAGGCGAGCAGTACTTC.

J is TRBJ2-1 and V is TRBV7-9; D may correspond to TRBD1 or TRBD2 (5 bases each). The germline V gene encodes CDR1 SEHNR and CDR2 FQNEAQ (reference sequence). V lost 8 bases to trimming and J lost 5 bases, with 16 bases between them. The CDR3 loop spans 14 amino acids. The CDR3 region is CASARDRGDNEQFF. The CDR3 DNA sequence: TGTGCCAGCGCGAGGGATAGGGGAGACAATGAGCAGTTCTTC. The full variable domain, its missing parts supplied by reference TRBV7-9 and TRBJ2-1, is DTGVSQNPRHKITKRGQNVTFRCDPISEHNRLYWYRQTLGQGPEFLTYFQNEAQLEKSRLLSDRFSAERPKGSFSTLEIQRTEQGDSAMYLCASARDRGDNEQFFGPGTRLTVL.

There are many counts of this clonotype. The chain links TRBV15 to TRBJ2-3, with D hard to call. Trimming shortened V by 8 bases and J by 5 bases, and 17 bases separated the two germline ends. CDR3 length: 14 residues. Germline CDR1 is LNHNV and CDR2 is YYDKDF (reference sequence). The CDR3 is CATGTTLWVDTQYF. The CDR3 bases are TGTGCCACCGGTACTACCTTATGGGTAGATACGCAGTATTTT.

In this sample, this clonotype turned up a few times. The chain joins TRBV7-2 to TRBJ2-2, with D unresolved. V lost 3 bases to trimming and J lost 1 base, with 12 bases between them. Germline CDR1 and CDR2: SGHTA and FQGNSA. This CDR3 is built from 16 residues. The chain's CDR3 is CASSLDGRLNTGELFF. CDR3 DNA: TGTGCCAGCAGCTTGGACGGAAGGTTGAACACCGGGGAGCTGTTTTTT.

By its share, this clonotype is medium-sized (0.01 to 0.1%). V gene TRBV5-1 combines with J gene TRBJ2-2, with TRBD2 matching 7 bases. CDR1 SGHRS and CDR2 YFSETQ come from the germline V gene. CDR3 length equals 19 residues. Trimming took 1 base from V and 1 from J; bases not matched to a gene: 13. The CDR3 region is CASSLPSGASGVNTGELFF. The DNA for the CDR3 is TGCGCCAGCAGCTTGCCCTCGGGCGCAAGCGGGGTGAACACCGGGGAGCTGTTTTTT.

This clonotype has at least ten counts. The chain joins TRBV28 to TRBJ1-6, with D possibly TRBD1 on 6 matching bases. V was trimmed by 5 bases and J by 7 bases, leaving 12 bases between them. The CDR3 length is 14 residues. From germline, CDR1 is MDHEN and CDR2 SYDVKM. The CDR3 loop is CASSLGQWNSPLHF. CDR3 bases: TGTGCCAGCAGTCTCGGACAGTGGAATTCACCCCTCCACTTT.

This clonotype appeared a few times. The J gene is TRBJ2-3, the V gene TRBV7-9, with 9 nucleotides matching TRBD2. Germline V gene data show CDR1 as SEHNR and CDR2 as FQNEAQ (reference sequence). The CDR3 loop spans 18 amino acids. V gave up 4 bases and J gave up 1 base; unmatched junction bases: 12. The CDR3 loop reads CASSSRLAEEFGTDTQYF. CDR3 coding DNA: TGTGCCAGCAGCTCCCGACTAGCGGAGGAATTCGGCACAGATACGCAGTATTTT.

Many counts were recorded for this clonotype. The chain combines TRBV30 with TRBJ1-2, with TRBD1 as a possible D gene (6 bases). Germline V gives CDR1 GTSNPN, CDR2 SVGIG (reference sequence). Trimming shortened V by 5 bases and J by 8 bases, and 12 bases separated the two germline ends. The CDR3 has 11 amino acids. CDR3 in DNA: TGTGCCTGGGCAGGGGCGGTCGGCTACACCTTC. Its translation: CAWAGAVGYTF. Full variable domain (remainder filled in from reference TRBV30 and TRBJ1-2): SQTIHQWPATLVQPVGSPLSLECTVEGTSNPNLYWYRQAAGRGLQLLFYSVGIGQISSEVPQNLSASRPQDRQFILSSKKLLLSDSGFYLCAWAGAVGYTFGSGTRLTVV.

The V gene is TRBV6-6, the J gene TRBJ1-1; tentative D call: TRBD1 (5 bases). V shed 2 bases and J shed 4 bases, with 14 bases lying between them. The CDR3 totals 15 residues. The germline V gene encodes CDR1 MNHNY and CDR2 SVGAGI (reference sequence). The CDR3 sequence is CASSYGSGYGTEAFF. The CDR3 nucleotides read TGTGCCAGCAGTTACGGATCAGGGTACGGCACTGAAGCTTTCTTT.

This clonotype has at least ten counts. The genes are TRBV6-4 and TRBJ2-3; TRBD1 might be the D (7 bases). This CDR3 comprises 16 residues. V was clipped by 0 bases and J by 3 bases, with 13 bases between them. CDR1 and CDR2 from the germline V gene are MRHNA and SNTAGT. This CDR3 is CASSDSGGSGTDTQYF. The CDR3 DNA sequence: TGTGCCAGCAGTGACTCAGGGGGCAGCGGGACAGATACGCAGTATTTT.

This clonotype has a count of ten or more. The chain couples TRBV2 to TRBJ2-2; a weak D match, TRBD1 (6 bases). The CDR3 has 13 residues. Germline V gene lookup returns CDR1 SNHLY and CDR2 FYNNEI. Trimming took 7 bases from V and 5 from J, leaving 11 bases between them. The DNA for the CDR3 is TGTGCCAGCAATATACAGGGTACCGGGGAGCTGTTTTTT. It specifies CASNIQGTGELFF.

This clonotype has at least ten counts. This chain joins TRBV7-8 and TRBJ2-1; D may be TRBD2 (6 bases). CDR3 size: 15 residues. The V gene lost 5 bases and the J gene lost 6 bases, with 17 bases spanning the gap. The germline V gene has CDR1 SGHVS and CDR2 FQNEAQ. Here the CDR3 reads CASSHVAGRSNEQFF. Here the CDR3 DNA reads TGTGCCAGCAGCCACGTGGCGGGACGCAGCAATGAGCAGTTCTTC.

This clonotype was detected only a few times. In DNA, the CDR3 is TGCAGTGCTAGGATGCTAGTAGAGCACGTAGCTTGGCAGTACTTC. Its translation is CSARMLVEHVAWQYF. This chain links TRBV20-1 with TRBJ2-7; the D is unclear. Germline-derived CDR1 and CDR2 are DFQATT and SNEGSKA (reference sequence). The CDR3 is 15 residues long. The germline V and J ends were trimmed by 3 bases and 9 bases, with 24 bases remaining between them.

This clonotype came up a few times. The V gene is TRBV28, the J gene TRBJ2-3; TRBD2 agrees at 8 bases. The CDR3 runs 16 residues. Trimming at V came to 3 bases and at J to 3 bases, leaving 8 bases not matched to a gene. Per germline, CDR1 MDHEN and CDR2 SYDVKM. The CDR3 bases are TGTGCCAGCAGTTTTGGGAGCGGGAGTAGGACAGATACGCAGTATTTT. Its protein is CASSFGSGSRTDTQYF. Drawing the rest from reference TRBV28 and TRBJ2-3, the complete variable domain is DVKVTQSSRYLVKRTGEKVFLECVQDMDHENMFWYRQDPGLGLRLIYFSYDVKMKEKGDIPEGYSVSREKKERFSLILESASTNQTSMYLCASSFGSGSRTDTQYFGPGTRLTVL.

This chain uses TRBV28 with TRBJ1-5; TRBD1 matches 11 bases. The CDR3 has 16 residues. V gave up 3 bases and J gave up 6 bases; unmatched junction bases: 7. The V gene's germline CDR1 is MDHEN and CDR2 SYDVKM. The CDR3 reads CASSFIRDRGVQPQHF. CDR3 bases: TGTGCCAGCAGTTTTATCCGGGACAGGGGGGTTCAGCCCCAGCATTTT.

This clonotype was detected ten times or more. V gene TRBV28 combines with J gene TRBJ2-5, with TRBD2 matching 12 bases. Germline assignment: CDR1 MDHEN and CDR2 SYDVKM. The CDR3 is made up of 14 amino acids. Trimming cost V 6 bases and J 6 bases; bases outside gene matches: 5. CDR3 in DNA: TGTGCCAGCAGACTAGCGGGAGGAGTAAAGACCCAGTACTTC. As protein: CASRLAGGVKTQYF.

The chain is built from TRBV7-9 and TRBJ1-1; maybe TRBD1 (6 bases). The CDR3 length is 12 residues. V was pared by 10 bases and J by 5 bases, with 14 bases between. In germline, CDR1 is SEHNR, CDR2 FQNEAQ (reference sequence). The CDR3 here is CATRGLGTEAFF. CDR3 coding DNA: TGTGCCACCAGGGGTCTAGGGACTGAAGCTTTCTTT. Full variable domain (missing parts from reference TRBV7-9 and TRBJ1-1): DTGVSQNPRHKITKRGQNVTFRCDPISEHNRLYWYRQTLGQGPEFLTYFQNEAQLEKSRLLSDRFSAERPKGSFSTLEIQRTEQGDSAMYLCATRGLGTEAFFGQGTRLTVV.

The chain is built from TRBV18 and TRBJ1-5, with 9 bases fitting TRBD1. V was pared by 3 bases and J by 3 bases, with 3 bases of the junction left unmatched. CDR1 and CDR2 (germline): KGHSH, LQKENI. The CDR3 length is 15 residues. Written as DNA, the CDR3 is TGTGCCAGCTCACCGGGGGACAGGGTCAATCAGCCCCAGCATTTT. This sequence encodes CASSPGDRVNQPQHF.